The 32 T cell receptor beta chains in this list originate from one sample, sequenced in a study of blood T cell repertoires in COVID-19. Generated by immunoSEQ multiplex PCR, the TCRdb table keeps only in-frame clones and is missing some. The profile shows about 90,000 clones, roughly four fifths of them singletons. Sequenced: peripheral blood. The source of these receptors is a human donor in a cohort sampled during active COVID-19.

The chain recombines TRBV6-5 with TRBJ2-5; D is possibly TRBD2 (6 bases). With 0 bases removed from V and 5 bases from J, the gap between germline ends came to 16 bases. Germline V gene sequence: CDR1 MNHEY, CDR2 SVGAGI. This CDR3 region has 16 residues. In DNA, the CDR3 is TGTGCCAGCAGTTACTCGAGGACTACCTCTCGGGAGACCCAGTACTTC. Protein: CASSYSRTTSRETQYF.

The chain links TRBV28 to TRBJ2-7; 9 nucleotides align to TRBD1. CDR3 length: 15 residues. The V gene end was trimmed by 5 bases and the J gene end by 5 bases; junction bases not matched to a gene: 10. Per the germline V gene, CDR1 is MDHEN and CDR2 is SYDVKM. The CDR3 DNA follows: TGTGCCAGCAGTCCAGCAGGGACAGGGATCCACGAGCAGTACTTC. It yields the protein CASSPAGTGIHEQYF.

The genes are TRBV5-1 and TRBJ2-7; 7 bases agree with TRBD2. V shed 0 bases and J 1 base; nucleotides not matched to a gene: 7. Germline V gene lookup returns CDR1 SGHRS and CDR2 YFSETQ. There are 16 residues in the CDR3. CDR3 nucleotide sequence: TGCGCCAGCAGCTTGGATCCGGGGGGAGGTTCCTACGAGCAGTACTTC. It yields the protein CASSLDPGGGSYEQYF. The variable domain in full, completed from reference TRBV5-1 and TRBJ2-7, reads KAGVTQTPRYLIKTRGQQVTLSCSPISGHRSVSWYQQTPGQGLQFLFEYFSETQRNKGNFPGRFSGRQFSNSRSEMNVSTLELGDSALYLCASSLDPGGGSYEQYFGPGTRLTVT.

V usage is TRBV6-2 or TRBV6-3 and J usage is TRBJ2-7; D is unclear. Trimming left V 6 bases short and J 3 bases short, with 18 bases between. There are 15 residues in the CDR3. Germline V gene sequence: CDR1 MNHEY, CDR2 SVGEGT. The CDR3 nucleotides are TGTGCCAGCAGCAAGACTGAGGCGGCGAGCTACGAGCAGTACTTC. Its protein product is CASSKTEAASYEQYF.

CDR3 coding DNA: TGTGCCAGCAGGGCCCCGATGAACACCGGGGAGCTGTTTTTT. It encodes CASRAPMNTGELFF. The genes are TRBV27 and TRBJ2-2; D not resolved. Trimming took off 6 bases at V and 1 base at J, with 9 bases between the two ends. The CDR3 is 14 amino acids. Germline CDR1 MNHEY, CDR2 SMNVEV (reference sequence).

The DNA for the CDR3 is TGTGCCAGCAGTTGGGAGGCGGAGGGAGCGAGGTACTTC. The encoded protein is CASSWEAEGARYF. V is TRBV6-5 and J is TRBJ2-7, with a weak D call TRBD2 (6 bases). Per the germline V gene, CDR1 is MNHEY and CDR2 is SVGAGI. This CDR3 has 13 amino acids. V lost 4 bases to trimming and J lost 12 bases, with 19 bases between them.

The genes are TRBV18 and TRBJ1-1, with D possibly matching TRBD1 (6 bases). From germline, CDR1 is KGHSH and CDR2 LQKENI. The length of the CDR3 is 15 residues. Trimming cost V 2 bases and J 5 bases, with 15 bases left between them. CDR3 in DNA: TGTGCCAGCTCACCAAGGACAGAGATCAGGACTGAAGCTTTCTTT. It specifies CASSPRTEIRTEAFF.

This clone was found once. The chain couples TRBV7-3 to TRBJ2-7; 7 bases map to TRBD1. CDR1 is SGHTA, CDR2 FQGTGA, per germline. There are 14 residues in the CDR3. With 2 bases clipped from V and 3 bases from J, the junction kept 4 bases outside the gene matches. Here the CDR3 DNA reads TGTGCCAGCAGCTTATCGGCAGGGGGCTACGAGCAGTACTTC. Encoded protein: CASSLSAGGYEQYF.

The chain links TRBV27 to TRBJ2-1; 8 bases align to TRBD1. Trimming cost V 6 bases and J 6 bases; bases outside gene matches: 13. The CDR3 is made up of 16 amino acids. From germline, CDR1 is MNHEY and CDR2 SMNVEV (reference sequence). The CDR3 reads CASSSRGTGRINEQFF. The CDR3 coding sequence is TGTGCCAGCAGCAGTCGGGGGACAGGTAGGATCAATGAGCAGTTCTTC.

The CDR3, as DNA: TGTGCCAGCAGCTCCGTTCAGGGGGGCACATCTGGCTACACCTTC. Amino acid sequence: CASSSVQGGTSGYTF. V gene TRBV7-6 combines with J gene TRBJ1-2; 7 bases line up with TRBD1. From germline, CDR1 is SGHVS and CDR2 FNYEAQ. This CDR3 has 15 amino acids. J was trimmed by 7 bases and V by 4 bases; bases with no gene match: 12.

The chain links TRBV10-3 to TRBJ1-1; D call uncertain. CDR1 is ENHRY and CDR2 is SYGVKD in the germline V gene. The CDR3 extends over 12 amino acids. With 5 bases removed from V and 1 base from J, the gap between germline ends came to 5 bases. In nucleotides, the CDR3 is TGTGCCATCAGTCGACAGAACACTGAAGCTTTCTTT. Amino acids: CAISRQNTEAFF.

In this sample, this clone turned up a few times. The V call is TRBV20-1, the J call TRBJ1-5, with 7 bases aligning to TRBD1. V gave up 3 bases and J gave up 6 bases; unmatched junction bases: 11. In germline, CDR1 is DFQATT, CDR2 SNEGSKA (reference sequence). This CDR3 has 15 amino acids. As DNA, the CDR3 is TGCAGTGCTAGTGTGAACAGGGGTTTGGGTCAGCCCCAGCATTTT. Translating it yields CSASVNRGLGQPQHF.

V is TRBV6-5 and J is TRBJ2-4; D is possibly TRBD2 (6 bases). CDR3 size: 15 residues. Trimming pared 0 bases from V and 1 base from J, leaving 7 bases between. CDR1 and CDR2 from the germline V gene are MNHEY and SVGAGI. This CDR3 reads CASSYSRGAKNIQYF. In DNA, the CDR3 is TGTGCCAGCAGTTACTCACGGGGGGCCAAAAACATTCAGTACTTC.

The V call is TRBV6-1, the J call TRBJ1-4; TRBD1 might be the D (6 bases). V was trimmed by 2 bases and J by 13 bases, leaving 23 bases between them. The CDR3 runs 16 residues. The germline gives CDR1 MNHNS, CDR2 SASEGT. In DNA, the CDR3 is TGTGCCAGCAGTGAACGGGGGGCGCTTAATAGCGGGAGACTGTTTTTT. Its translation is CASSERGALNSGRLFF.

The chain uses TRBV6-5 and TRBJ2-3, with 8 bases aligning to TRBD1. Trimming took 6 bases from V and 0 from J; bases not matched to a gene: 2. The CDR3 contains 14 residues. The germline V gene encodes CDR1 MNHEY and CDR2 SVGAGI. CDR3 residues: CASSRTGSTDTQYF. As DNA, the CDR3 is TGTGCCAGCAGCCGGACAGGGAGCACAGATACGCAGTATTTT.

The CDR3 DNA sequence: TGTGCCAGCTCCTTAGCGGGGGCCCTGGCCCATACGCAGTATTTT. Its translation is CASSLAGALAHTQYF. The genes are TRBV6-5 and TRBJ2-3; 9 positions match TRBD2. The germline V gene has CDR1 MNHEY and CDR2 SVGAGI. Trimming took 8 bases from V and 7 from J; bases not matched to a gene: 13. The CDR3 covers 15 residues.

This clone was counted between two and nine times. The chain carries TRBV6-5 and TRBJ2-7; maybe TRBD1 (6 bases). With 6 bases removed from V and 4 bases from J, the gap between germline ends came to 13 bases. The germline V gene encodes CDR1 MNHEY and CDR2 SVGAGI. The CDR3 covers 13 residues. CDR3 DNA: TGTGCCAGCAGCCCACGAAGGGGGTACGAGCAGTACTTC. It specifies CASSPRRGYEQYF.

This clone has ten or more counts. This chain uses TRBV18 with TRBJ1-3, with D tentatively TRBD1 (5 bases). Germline V gene data show CDR1 as KGHSH and CDR2 as LQKENI. This CDR3 region has 15 residues. V dropped 6 bases and J dropped 4 bases, with 16 bases sitting between them. The CDR3 coding sequence is TGTGCCAGCTCGCGGCGGGCGGGGACCGGAAACACCATATATTTT. Amino acids: CASSRRAGTGNTIYF.

The chain links TRBV6-5 to TRBJ2-3; possible D gene TRBD2, 6 bases. Germline V gene data show CDR1 as MNHEY and CDR2 as SVGAGI. Trimming pared 6 bases from V and 5 bases from J, leaving 18 bases between. CDR3 length equals 15 residues. The CDR3 here is CASSTTGVELDTQYF. In DNA, the CDR3 is TGTGCCAGCAGCACCACGGGGGTCGAGCTAGATACGCAGTATTTT.

In nucleotides, the CDR3 is TGTGCCAGCAGCGTAGGGGGTGGGGGCCCCACAGATACGCAGTATTTT. Translation gives CASSVGGGGPTDTQYF. This chain links TRBV9 with TRBJ2-3, with D possibly being TRBD1 (6 bases). With 0 bases removed from V and 2 bases from J, the gap between germline ends came to 13 bases. Germline lookup yields CDR1 SGDLS and CDR2 YYNGEE. The CDR3 consists of 16 residues.

V usage is TRBV4-2 and J usage is TRBJ1-4; D is ambiguous. The V gene's germline CDR1 is LGHNA and CDR2 YNFKEQ. Trimming cost V 3 bases and J 7 bases, with 12 bases left between them. The CDR3 is 14 residues long. The CDR3 sequence: CASSHHKEGEKLFF. In DNA, the CDR3 is TGTGCCAGCAGCCACCACAAAGAGGGTGAAAAACTGTTTTTT.

The gene calls are TRBV5-1 and TRBJ2-2, with 7 positions matching TRBD1. V dropped 2 bases and J dropped 5; count of bases not matched to a gene: 3. The CDR3 consists of 14 residues. In germline, CDR1 is SGHRS, CDR2 YFSETQ. CDR3 DNA: TGCGCCAGCAGCTTTAGACAGGGTACCGGGGAGCTGTTTTTT. Translation: CASSFRQGTGELFF.

This rearrangement joins TRBV11-2 to TRBJ2-1, with 11 bases that match TRBD2. Germline V lookup: CDR1 SGHAT, CDR2 FQNNGV. This CDR3 comprises 16 residues. J gave up 6 bases and V 5 bases, and 9 bases lay outside the gene matches. CDR3 region: CASSPSLAGGLNEQFF. The CDR3 DNA follows: TGTGCCAGCAGCCCGTCTCTAGCGGGGGGCCTCAATGAGCAGTTCTTC. Full variable domain (rest looked up from reference TRBV11-2 and TRBJ2-1): EAGVAQSPRYKIIEKRQSVAFWCNPISGHATLYWYQQILGQGPKLLIQFQNNGVVDDSQLPKDRFSAERLKGVDSTLKIQPAKLEDSAVYLCASSPSLAGGLNEQFFGPGTRLTVL.

This clone came up a few times. The rearrangement uses TRBV6-2 or TRBV6-3 and TRBJ1-5, with D perhaps TRBD1 (6 bases). Germline V gives CDR1 MNHEY, CDR2 SVGEGT. The CDR3 consists of 14 residues. Trimming cost V 2 bases and J 5 bases, with 10 bases left between them. The CDR3 spells CASSYRDTYQPQHF. CDR3 in DNA: TGTGCCAGCAGTTACCGGGACACTTATCAGCCCCAGCATTTT.

This chain connects TRBV5-1 to TRBJ1-6; D not resolved. The V gene's germline CDR1 is SGHRS and CDR2 YFSETQ. The CDR3 contains 14 residues. The germline V and J ends were trimmed by 1 base and 6 bases, with 8 bases remaining between them. CDR3 amino acids: CASSLIPGNSPLHF. For the CDR3, the DNA is TGCGCCAGCAGCTTGATCCCGGGTAATTCACCCCTCCACTTT.

J is TRBJ1-5 and V is TRBV5-1, with 8 bases that match TRBD1. There are 14 residues in the CDR3. With V trimmed by 4 bases and J by 8 bases, 8 bases remained unmatched. The germline V gene has CDR1 SGHRS and CDR2 YFSETQ. The CDR3 is CASSLGRGQEPQHF. The CDR3 DNA follows: TGCGCCAGCAGCCTAGGCAGGGGGCAGGAGCCCCAGCATTTT. Supplemented by reference TRBV5-1 and TRBJ1-5, the full variable domain reads KAGVTQTPRYLIKTRGQQVTLSCSPISGHRSVSWYQQTPGQGLQFLFEYFSETQRNKGNFPGRFSGRQFSNSRSEMNVSTLELGDSALYLCASSLGRGQEPQHFGDGTRLSIL.

The V call is TRBV2, the J call TRBJ1-4, with D possibly matching TRBD1 (5 bases). V lost 5 bases and J lost 4, with 11 bases in between. Per the germline V gene, CDR1 is SNHLY and CDR2 is FYNNEI. The CDR3 extends over 14 amino acids. CDR3 bases: TGTGCCAGCAGTAGGATAGGGGATAATGAAAAACTGTTTTTT. Its protein is CASSRIGDNEKLFF.

This sequence joins TRBV7-9 and TRBJ2-5; 10 positions agree with TRBD1. The trim removed 4 bases at V and 4 bases at J, leaving 6 bases unmatched. The CDR3 loop spans 15 amino acids. CDR1 is SEHNR and CDR2 is FQNEAQ in the germline V gene (reference sequence). CDR3 amino acids: CASSWDRGEGETQYF. The DNA for the CDR3 is TGTGCCAGCAGCTGGGACAGGGGAGAAGGAGAGACCCAGTACTTC.

Only a few counts were recorded for this clone. The chain couples TRBV9 to TRBJ2-3; 8 bases fit TRBD2. With V trimmed by 4 bases and J by 6 bases, 7 bases remained unmatched. CDR3 length: 14 amino acids. In germline, CDR1 is SGDLS, CDR2 YYNGEE. CDR3 in amino acids: CASSRTGGGDTQYF. CDR3 DNA sequence: TGTGCCAGCAGCCGGACCGGCGGGGGGGATACGCAGTATTTT.

Written as DNA, the CDR3 is TGTGCCAGCAGCTTGGACAGGGGAACTGGAAACACCATATATTTT. Translation gives CASSLDRGTGNTIYF. The V and J genes are TRBV7-2 and TRBJ1-3, with 9 bases aligning to TRBD1. V lost 3 bases to trimming and J lost 2 bases; unmatched junction nucleotides: 2. The V gene's germline CDR1 is SGHTA and CDR2 FQGNSA. The CDR3 is 15 residues long.

In its sample, this clone was seen once. The gene calls are TRBV28 and TRBJ1-6; 10 bases line up with TRBD1. Losses at the gene ends were 10 bases for V and 6 bases for J; bases not matched to a gene: 9. The CDR3 contains 15 residues. The V gene's germline CDR1 is MDHEN and CDR2 SYDVKM. CDR3 bases: TGTGCCATCATGACAGGGGGCTATGGTAATTCACCCCTCCACTTT. The encoded protein is CAIMTGGYGNSPLHF.

This chain links TRBV7-2 with TRBJ1-2; D call uncertain. This CDR3 is 14 amino acids long. V was pared by 1 base and J by 3 bases, with 9 bases between. Germline CDR1 and CDR2: SGHTA and FQGNSA. As DNA, the CDR3 is TGTGCCAGCAGCTTAGGAGGGATGGACTATGGCTACACCTTC. Its translation: CASSLGGMDYGYTF.